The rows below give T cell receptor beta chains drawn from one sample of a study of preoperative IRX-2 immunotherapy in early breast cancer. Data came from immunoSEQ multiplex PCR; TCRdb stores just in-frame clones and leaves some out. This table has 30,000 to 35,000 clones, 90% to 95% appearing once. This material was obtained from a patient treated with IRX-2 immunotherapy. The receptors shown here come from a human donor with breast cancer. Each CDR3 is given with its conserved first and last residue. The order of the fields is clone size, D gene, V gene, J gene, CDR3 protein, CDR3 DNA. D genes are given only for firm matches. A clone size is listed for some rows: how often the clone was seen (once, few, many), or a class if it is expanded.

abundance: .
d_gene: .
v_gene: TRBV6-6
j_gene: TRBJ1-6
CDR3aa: CASTPNRSGSPLHF
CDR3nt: TGTGCCAGCACCCCCAACAGGTCGGGATCACCCCTCCACTTT

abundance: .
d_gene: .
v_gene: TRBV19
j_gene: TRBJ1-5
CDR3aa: CASSGGAAIWNQPQHF
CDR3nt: TGTGCCAGTAGTGGAGGGGCGGCTATCTGGAATCAGCCCCAGCATTTT

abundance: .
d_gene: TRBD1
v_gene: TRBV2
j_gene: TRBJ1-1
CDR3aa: CASSPRGQVNTEAFF
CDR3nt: TGTGCCAGCAGTCCTCGGGGACAGGTGAACACTGAAGCTTTCTTT

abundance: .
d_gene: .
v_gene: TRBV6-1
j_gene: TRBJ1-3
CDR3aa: CASSDRVGNTIYF
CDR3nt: TGTGCCAGCAGTGACAGGGTTGGAAACACCATATATTTT

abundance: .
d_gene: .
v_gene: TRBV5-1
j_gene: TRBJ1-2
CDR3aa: CASSLESGRNYGYTF
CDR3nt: TGCGCCAGCAGCTTGGAATCGGGACGGAACTATGGCTACACCTTC

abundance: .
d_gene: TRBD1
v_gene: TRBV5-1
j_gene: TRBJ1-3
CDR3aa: CASRMDRENTIYF
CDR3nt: TGCGCCAGCAGGATGGACAGGGAAAACACCATATATTTT

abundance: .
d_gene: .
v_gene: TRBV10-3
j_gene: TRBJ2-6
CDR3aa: CAITGQLSGANVLTF
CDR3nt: TGTGCCATCACCGGACAGTTATCTGGGGCCAACGTCCTGACTTTC

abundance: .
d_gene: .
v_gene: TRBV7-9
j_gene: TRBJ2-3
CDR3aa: CASSPRGPDTQYF
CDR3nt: TGTGCCAGCAGTCCACGGGGGCCCGATACGCAGTATTTT

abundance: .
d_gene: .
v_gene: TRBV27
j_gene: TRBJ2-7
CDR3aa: CASSFQGGGEISYEQYF
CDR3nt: TGTGCCAGCAGTTTCCAGGGGGGCGGGGAAATTTCCTACGAGCAGTACTTC

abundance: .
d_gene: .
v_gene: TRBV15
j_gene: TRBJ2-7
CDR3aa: CATSRVPRGEQYF
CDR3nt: TGTGCCACCAGCAGAGTCCCAAGGGGGGAGCAGTACTTC

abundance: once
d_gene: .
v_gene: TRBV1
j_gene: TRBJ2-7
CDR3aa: CTSSQVDEQYF
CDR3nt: TGCACCAGCAGCCAAGTGGACGAGCAGTACTTC

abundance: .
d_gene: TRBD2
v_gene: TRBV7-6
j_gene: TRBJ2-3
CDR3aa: CASSLASSGGAGTQYF
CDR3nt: TGTGCCAGCAGCTTAGCTTCTAGCGGGGGGGCCGGTACGCAGTATTTT

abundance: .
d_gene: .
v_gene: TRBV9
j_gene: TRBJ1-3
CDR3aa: CASTTGYGNTIYF
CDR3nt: TGTGCCAGCACCACAGGGTACGGAAACACCATATATTTT

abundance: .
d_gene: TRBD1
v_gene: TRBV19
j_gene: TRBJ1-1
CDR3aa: CASSATGYTEAFF
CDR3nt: TGTGCCAGTAGTGCGACAGGGTACACTGAAGCTTTCTTT

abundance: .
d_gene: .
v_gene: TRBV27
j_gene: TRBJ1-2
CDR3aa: CASLGARGGAGYGYTF
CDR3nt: TGTGCCAGCTTGGGCGCTCGTGGGGGCGCAGGCTATGGCTACACCTTC

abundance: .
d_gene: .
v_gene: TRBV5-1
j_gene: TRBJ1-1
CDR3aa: CASSLGVGAEAFF
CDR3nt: TGCGCCAGCAGCTTGGGTGTGGGAGCTGAAGCTTTCTTT

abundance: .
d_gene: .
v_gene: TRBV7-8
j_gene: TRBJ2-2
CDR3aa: CASSLGNVNTGELFF
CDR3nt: TGTGCCAGCAGCTTAGGAAACGTGAACACCGGGGAGCTGTTTTTT

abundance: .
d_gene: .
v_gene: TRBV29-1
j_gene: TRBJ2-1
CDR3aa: CSVTAVTYNGQFF
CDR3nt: TGCAGCGTCACGGCAGTTACCTACAATGGGCAGTTCTTC

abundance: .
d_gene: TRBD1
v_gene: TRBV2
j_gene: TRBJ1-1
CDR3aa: CASSLTGVNTEAFF
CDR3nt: TGTGCCAGCAGTCTTACAGGGGTAAATACTGAAGCTTTCTTT

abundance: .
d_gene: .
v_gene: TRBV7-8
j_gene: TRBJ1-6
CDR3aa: CASSSGQTWTTNSPLHF
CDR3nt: TGTGCCAGCAGCTCCGGACAGACATGGACTACAAATTCACCCCTCCACTTT

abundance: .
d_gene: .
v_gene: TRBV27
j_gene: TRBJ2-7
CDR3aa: CASRSEGLPYEQYF
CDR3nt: TGTGCCAGCAGGTCTGAGGGATTACCCTACGAGCAGTACTTC

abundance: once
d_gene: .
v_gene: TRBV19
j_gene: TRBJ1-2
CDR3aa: CASKPLGPAQGYGYTF
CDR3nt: TGTGCCAGTAAACCCCTTGGCCCTGCGCAGGGCTATGGCTACACCTTC

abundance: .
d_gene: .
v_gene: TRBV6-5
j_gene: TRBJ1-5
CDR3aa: CASSSDSSNQPQHF
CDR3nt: TGTGCCAGCAGTTCGGACAGCAGCAATCAGCCCCAGCATTTT

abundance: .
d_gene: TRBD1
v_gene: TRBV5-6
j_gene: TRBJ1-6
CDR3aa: CASSQGGGNSPLHF
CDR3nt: TGTGCCAGCAGCCAGGGGGGGGGAAATTCACCCCTCCACTTT

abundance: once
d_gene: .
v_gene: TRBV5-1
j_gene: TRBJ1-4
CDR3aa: CASSLDGRATNEKLFF
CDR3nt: TGCGCCAGCAGCTTGGATGGCAGAGCAACTAATGAAAAACTGTTTTTT

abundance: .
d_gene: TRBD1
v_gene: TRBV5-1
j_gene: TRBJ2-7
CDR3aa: CASSLGQGWGDEQYF
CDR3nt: TGCGCCAGCAGCTTGGGACAGGGATGGGGCGACGAGCAGTACTTC

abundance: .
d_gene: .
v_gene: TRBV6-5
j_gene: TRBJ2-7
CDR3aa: CASTGPNSYEQYF
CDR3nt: TGTGCCAGCACGGGCCCAAACTCCTACGAGCAGTACTTC

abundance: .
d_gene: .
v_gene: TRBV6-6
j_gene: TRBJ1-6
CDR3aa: CASSRIGNPNSPLHF
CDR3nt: TGTGCCAGCAGTCGAATCGGGAATCCGAATTCACCCCTCCACTTT

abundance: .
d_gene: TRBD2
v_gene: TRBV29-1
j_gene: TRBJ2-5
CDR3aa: CSVVGGRASETQYF
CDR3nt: TGCAGCGTTGTGGGCGGGAGGGCCAGTGAGACCCAGTACTTC

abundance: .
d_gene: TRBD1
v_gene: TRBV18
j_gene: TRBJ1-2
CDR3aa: CASSTQGGNGYTF
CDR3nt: TGTGCCAGCTCAACACAGGGGGGGAATGGCTACACCTTC

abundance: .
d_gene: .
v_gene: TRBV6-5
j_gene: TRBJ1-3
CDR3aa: CASSYSPVISGNTIYF
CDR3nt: TGTGCCAGCAGTTATTCACCGGTAATCTCTGGAAACACCATATATTTT

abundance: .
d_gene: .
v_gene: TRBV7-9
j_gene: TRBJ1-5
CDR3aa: CASSPRADQPQHF
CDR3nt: TGTGCCAGCAGCCCCCGGGCCGATCAGCCCCAGCATTTT

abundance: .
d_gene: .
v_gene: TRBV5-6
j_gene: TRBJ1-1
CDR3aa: CASSPTSVGAEAFF
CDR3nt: TGTGCCAGCAGCCCGACATCCGTGGGCGCTGAAGCTTTCTTT

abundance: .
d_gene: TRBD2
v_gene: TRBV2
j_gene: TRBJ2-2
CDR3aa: CASSLAGVATGELFF
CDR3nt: TGTGCCAGCAGCCTAGCGGGAGTCGCCACCGGGGAGCTGTTTTTT

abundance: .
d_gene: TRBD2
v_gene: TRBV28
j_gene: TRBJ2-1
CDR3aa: CATSTAGTRRFF
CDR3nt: TGTGCCACCTCGACAGCCGGGACTAGACGGTTCTTC

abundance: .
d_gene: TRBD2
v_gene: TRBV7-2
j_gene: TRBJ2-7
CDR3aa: CASSAYYSGRMEQYF
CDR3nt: TGTGCCAGCAGCGCGTACTATAGCGGGAGGATGGAGCAGTACTTC

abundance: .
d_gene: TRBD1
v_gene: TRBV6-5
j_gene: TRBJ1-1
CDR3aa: CASSFGTVNTEAFF
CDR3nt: TGTGCCAGCAGTTTTGGGACAGTCAACACTGAAGCTTTCTTT

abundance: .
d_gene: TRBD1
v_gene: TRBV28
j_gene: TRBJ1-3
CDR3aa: CASRRTGASGNTIYF
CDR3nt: TGTGCCAGCAGGAGGACAGGCGCTAGTGGAAACACCATATATTTT

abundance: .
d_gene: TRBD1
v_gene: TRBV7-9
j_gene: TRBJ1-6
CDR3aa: CASSLGYDRGTPLHF
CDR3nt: TGTGCCAGCAGCTTAGGGTATGACAGGGGGACACCCCTCCACTTT

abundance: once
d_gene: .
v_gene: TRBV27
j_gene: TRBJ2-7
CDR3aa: CASSLSTPYEQYF
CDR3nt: TGTGCCAGCAGTTTATCTACACCCTACGAGCAGTACTTC

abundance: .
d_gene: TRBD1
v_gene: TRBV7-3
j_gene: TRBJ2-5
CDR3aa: CASSSTGSGETQYF
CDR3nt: TGTGCCAGCAGCTCGACAGGGAGTGGGGAGACCCAGTACTTC

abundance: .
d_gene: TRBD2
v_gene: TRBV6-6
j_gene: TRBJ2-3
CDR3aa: CASSIREGGTDTQYF
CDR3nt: TGTGCCAGCAGCATACGGGAGGGGGGCACAGATACGCAGTATTTT

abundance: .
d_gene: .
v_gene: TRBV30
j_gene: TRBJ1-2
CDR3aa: CAWSVGRLSGYTF
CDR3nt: TGTGCCTGGAGTGTTGGCAGGCTCTCTGGGTACACCTTC

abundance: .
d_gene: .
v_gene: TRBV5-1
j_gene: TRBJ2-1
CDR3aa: CASSPRDYNEQFF
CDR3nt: TGCGCCAGCAGCCCAAGAGACTACAATGAGCAGTTCTTC

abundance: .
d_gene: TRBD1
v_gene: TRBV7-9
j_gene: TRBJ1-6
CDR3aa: CASSPDRPRGNSPLHF
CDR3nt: TGTGCCAGCAGCCCGGACAGGCCCCGGGGGAATTCACCCCTCCACTTT

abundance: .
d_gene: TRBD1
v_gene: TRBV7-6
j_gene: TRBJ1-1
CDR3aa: CASSSRQGPVNTEAFF
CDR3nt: TGTGCCAGCAGCTCGAGACAGGGACCTGTGAACACTGAAGCTTTCTTT

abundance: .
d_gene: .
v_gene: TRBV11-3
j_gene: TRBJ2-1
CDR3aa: CASSLTDEQFF
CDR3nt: TGTGCCAGCAGCTTGACCGATGAGCAGTTCTTC

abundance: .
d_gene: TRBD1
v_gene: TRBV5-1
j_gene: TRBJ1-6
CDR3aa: CASSSGQHLNSPLHF
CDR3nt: TGCGCCAGCAGCTCGGGACAGCATCTAAATTCACCCCTCCACTTT